This is a list of T cell receptor beta chains from one sample in a study of CD8+ T cells in alopecia areata. Repertoires were generated with immunoSEQ multiplex PCR, while TCRdb's copy carries only in-frame clones and drops some. In the table there are 150,000 to 180,000 clones, 40% to 65% of which are singletons. The source was CD8+ T cells sorted from blood, collected at week 0. These receptors all stem from a human donor with alopecia areata. The CDR3 runs from the conserved cysteine through the conserved F or W. A D gene is named only where the DNA matches it firmly. Clone size appears in some rows only: once, few, many, or a class for an expanded clone.

J gene,CDR3 length,D gene,V gene,clone size,CDR3 protein,CDR3 DNA
TRBJ1-4,15,.,TRBV30,.,CAWSQMGGRDEKLFF,TGTGCCTGGAGTCAGATGGGGGGCCGGGATGAAAAACTGTTTTTT
TRBJ2-7,13,.,TRBV7-2,few,CASSFPGPYEQYF,TGTGCCAGCAGCTTCCCGGGACCTTACGAGCAGTACTTC
TRBJ1-1,14,.,TRBV5-6,.,CASSPWGVNTEAFF,TGTGCCAGCAGCCCGTGGGGGGTGAACACTGAAGCTTTCTTT
TRBJ2-1,15,.,TRBV6-5,.,CASRPGEFSYNEQFF,TGTGCCAGCAGACCCGGGGAGTTCTCCTACAATGAGCAGTTCTTC
TRBJ2-1,12,.,TRBV10-3,few,CAIKAVDNEQFF,TGTGCCATCAAGGCGGTGGACAATGAGCAGTTCTTC
TRBJ1-2,13,TRBD1,TRBV7-6,many,CASSKTGGGGYTF,TGTGCCAGCAGCAAAACAGGGGGCGGTGGCTACACCTTC
TRBJ1-5,12,.,TRBV13,.,CASSSSGQPQHF,TGTGCCAGCAGCTCGTCTGGTCAGCCCCAGCATTTT
TRBJ2-1,16,TRBD2,TRBV7-6,few,CASSSKLAGAYNEQFF,TGTGCCAGCAGCTCTAAGCTAGCGGGGGCTTACAATGAGCAGTTCTTC
TRBJ2-5,15,.,TRBV15,.,CATSRVGRIQETQYF,TGTGCCACCAGCAGAGTGGGGCGGATACAAGAGACCCAGTACTTC
TRBJ2-2,14,.,TRBV13,many,CASSLSENTGELFF,TGTGCCAGCAGCTTATCGGAGAACACCGGGGAGCTGTTTTTT
TRBJ2-3,17,TRBD2,TRBV4-3,once,CASSQELGGGSTDTQYF,TGCGCCAGCAGCCAAGAGTTGGGCGGGGGAAGCACAGATACGCAGTATTTT
TRBJ1-2,15,TRBD1,TRBV7-6,.,CASSVGDSVNYGYTF,TGTGCCAGCAGCGTTGGGGACAGCGTCAACTATGGCTACACCTTC